The subject of this entry is one TCR beta chain. This receptor's antigen is unknown. One base away there is no much larger clone; base qualities are not given. The sample comes from a study of CD8 T cells in ankylosing spondylitis (dated by TCRdb to 2016 to 2017). For the wider study: The study set out to find disease-linked TCR variants by profiling T cell receptor beta repertoires in ankylosing spondylitis patients and healthy donors. The full study cohort was made up of about two dozen ankylosing spondylitis patients and more than 90 healthy donors. Samples of peripheral blood were taken, and for ankylosing spondylitis patients, synovial fluid was collected as well.

TCRdb names Illumina HiSeq 2500 as the instrument used. TCR beta libraries were prepared by quantitative 5'-RACE with molecular barcodes. The original pipeline was this. Disease-linked TCR variants were identified with a new computational method built on a probabilistic model of VDJ rearrangement. TCRdb reran the public reads through fastp at Q25 and MiXCR, keeping productive beta chains. Duplicate CDR3 protein sequences are folded into a single record with the most common DNA and genes. It is TCRdb's table, rather than the study itself, that gives the V and J calls and clone size. This sample is represented by 700,000 or so distinct CDR3 sequences; 19% of them were singletons. Around a fifth of the sample is in the top ten clones. What the authors observed across the whole study: According to the report, matched synovial fluid samples from ankylosing spondylitis patients were significantly enriched for the disease-linked clones. A CD8+ phenotype was shown by the disease-linked clones, which were found at relatively low frequencies in peripheral blood. Some of the motif variants had been reported before in the synovial fluid and blood of reactive arthritis patients, a finding that suggests common disease-initiation mechanisms. Blood from ankylosing spondylitis patients appeared to be characterized by a TCR beta motif made up of under ten highly homologous amino acid variants.

V was cut back by 3 bases and J by 4 bases, leaving a gap of 9 bases between them. The CDR3 has 13 amino acids, counting the end cysteine and phenylalanine. The read is trimmed to its CDR3 DNA, 39 bases read in frame from base 1. The source of this sequence is a male donor with ankylosing spondylitis. The specimen was blood, either unsorted or a sorted T cell fraction (not recorded which). The chain links TRBV12-3 or TRBV12-4 with TRBJ1-2; perhaps TRBD1 is the D gene, with 5 bases matching. The CDR3 corresponds to CASSFGAPYGYTF. The nucleotides are TGTGCCAGCAGTTTTGGGGCACCCTATGGCTACACCTTC.